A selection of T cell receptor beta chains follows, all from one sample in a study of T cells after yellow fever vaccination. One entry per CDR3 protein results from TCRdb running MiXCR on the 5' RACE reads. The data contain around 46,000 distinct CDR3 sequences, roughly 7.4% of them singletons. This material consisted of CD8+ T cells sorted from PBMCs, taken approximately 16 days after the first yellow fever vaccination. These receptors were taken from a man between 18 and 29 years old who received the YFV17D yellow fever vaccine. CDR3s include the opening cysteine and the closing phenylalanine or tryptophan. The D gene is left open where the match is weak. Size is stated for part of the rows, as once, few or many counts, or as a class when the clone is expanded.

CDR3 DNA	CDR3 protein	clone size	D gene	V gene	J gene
TGTGCCAGCAGCTCAACGGTTGGGCGAGACACAGATACGCAGTATTTT	CASSSTVGRDTDTQYF	many	.	TRBV11-2	TRBJ2-3
TGTGCCAGCAGTTCTGGACTACCCAATGAGCAGTTCTTC	CASSSGLPNEQFF	many	.	TRBV12-3/TRBV12-4	TRBJ2-1
TGCGCCAGCAGCCTCCACCCTTGGACAGGGGGGAACACTGAAGCTTTCTTT	CASSLHPWTGGNTEAFF	many	TRBD1	TRBV4-1	TRBJ1-1
TGTGCCAGCAGTATTCGGGGTATGAACACTGAAGCTTTCTTT	CASSIRGMNTEAFF	many	.	TRBV12-3/TRBV12-4	TRBJ1-1
TGCGCCAGCAGCCAAGGACAGAGCACCGGGGAGCTGTTTTTT	CASSQGQSTGELFF	many	.	TRBV4-1	TRBJ2-2
TGTGCCAGCAGTTTGGGGCAGGGTCCCAATGAGCAGTTCTTC	CASSLGQGPNEQFF	many	.	TRBV28	TRBJ2-1
TGCGCCAGCAGCCAAGAAGGGGGAAGGACTGAAGCTTTCTTT	CASSQEGGRTEAFF	many	.	TRBV4-1	TRBJ1-1
TGTGCCAGCAGTCGGGGTTCGAGCAATCAGCCCCAGCATTTT	CASSRGSSNQPQHF	many	.	TRBV27	TRBJ1-5
TGTGCCAGCAGAAAGGCCGGTTCACCCCTCCACTTT	CASRKAGSPLHF	.	.	TRBV27	TRBJ1-6
TGTGCCAGCAGCTGGATTGGCGTGTGGACTAGCGGGGGGAATAACAATGAGCAGTTCTTC	CASSWIGVWTSGGNNNEQFF	many	TRBD2	TRBV5-4	TRBJ2-1
TGTGCCAGCAGCTCTAGGGGTGCCCGCTCCTACGAGCAGTACTTC	CASSSRGARSYEQYF	.	.	TRBV7-9	TRBJ2-7
TGTGCCAGTACATACAGGGCAGGATCACCCCTCCACTTT	CASTYRAGSPLHF	many	.	TRBV19	TRBJ1-6
TGTGCCAGCAGCTTAAGCTTAGCCGGGAGGACTAGGTTCACGTTTGAGCAGTTCTTC	CASSLSLAGRTRFTFEQFF	many	TRBD2	TRBV7-8	TRBJ2-1
TGTGCCAGCAGCTTGAGGGTTGGCACTGAAGCTTTCTTT	CASSLRVGTEAFF	many	.	TRBV5-5	TRBJ1-1
TGCGCCAGCAGCCAAGCGCGGGGGCGCACAGATACGCAGTATTTT	CASSQARGRTDTQYF	once	.	TRBV4-1	TRBJ2-3
TGTGCCAGCAGGGTAGACAGAGTTCTCTCCTACGAGCAGTACTTC	CASRVDRVLSYEQYF	many	.	TRBV5-5	TRBJ2-7
TGCAGTGCCCCAGAAGCGGGGGGGCCGAATGAGCAGTTCTTC	CSAPEAGGPNEQFF	many	TRBD2	TRBV20-1	TRBJ2-1
TGTGCCAGCAGTACAGGGGGACTCTACGAGCAGTACTTC	CASSTGGLYEQYF	.	TRBD1	TRBV12-3/TRBV12-4	TRBJ2-7
TGCAGCGTTGTAAATCGGGCGGGGGTCTTAAATGAGCAGTTCTTC	CSVVNRAGVLNEQFF	medium-sized	TRBD2	TRBV29-1	TRBJ2-1
TGTGCCAGCAGCCAGGGCCACTGGGGTGCCTTC	CASSQGHWGAF	few	.	TRBV7-9	TRBJ2-1
TGCGCCAGCAGCTTACGAGTGGGACAGGGGGCAGGAGAGCAGTTCTTC	CASSLRVGQGAGEQFF	many	TRBD1	TRBV5-1	TRBJ2-1
TGTGCCAGCAGTACCGGACAGGGGGTCGGACAGCCCCAGCATTTT	CASSTGQGVGQPQHF	many	TRBD1	TRBV27	TRBJ1-5
TGTGCCAGCGGCCTCGTAGGTCATGAGCAGTTCTTC	CASGLVGHEQFF	many	.	TRBV7-3	TRBJ2-1
TGCGCCAGCAGCTTGACAGCTTACAATGAGCAGTTCTTC	CASSLTAYNEQFF	many	.	TRBV5-1	TRBJ2-1
TGTGCCAGCAGCCGGGGGGGGAACACTGAAGCTTTCTTT	CASSRGGNTEAFF	many	.	TRBV7-9	TRBJ1-1
TGTGCCAGCAGTTTCGGGGACGCCAGCTACGAGCAGTACTTC	CASSFGDASYEQYF	many	.	TRBV12-3/TRBV12-4	TRBJ2-7